This T cell receptor beta chain was documented in a study of T-cell memory formation after mild COVID-19. Study overall: There were largely donor-specific TCR clusters.

The CDR3 runs to 16 residues. V shed 4 bases and J shed 5 bases, with 20 bases lying between them. CDR1 is SGDLS and CDR2 is YYNGEE in the germline V gene. Study findings and constraints: Some clones that responded turned up in pre-infection memory, which suggests that cross-reactive memory joined in. Mostly located in CM and EM were contracting CD4+ clones, with contracting CD8+ clones located in EMRA. Clones shrinking between day 15 and 85 showed a balanced CD4/CD8 split, and those that grew later tilted toward CD4+.

TCRdb redid the calling of the 5' RACE reads with MiXCR, one entry per CDR3 protein. The sample contains 300,000 to 400,000 distinct CDR3 sequences, approximately 13% of which appear only once. This clonotype showed up just a few times. Antigen specificity is unknown. The V call is TRBV9, the J call TRBJ2-3, with TRBD2 as a possible D gene (6 bases). The receptor was derived from a man aged 18 to 30 who had mild COVID-19 (a few samples of this study predate the infection). Cell type and time point are not known. Sequencing used PBMCs or a T cell subset sorted from them (not recorded which). The CDR3 bases are TGTGCCAGCAGCTCCCAGACTAGTCCGCTCTTAGATACGCAGTATTTT. It is translated as CASSSQTSPLLDTQYF.